The rows below give T cell receptor beta chains drawn from one sample of a study of shared clonotypes between healthy human individuals. The table came from immunoSEQ multiplex PCR; TCRdb's copy has only in-frame clones and leaves some out. This sample yields 2 million to 2.5 million clones, of which around 93% are seen a single time; about 0.36% belongs to the top ten. The source material was naive CD4+ T cells from PBMCs. The receptors here all came from a man younger than 35 in good health. Some clones in this sample may be carry-over from other donors' samples. Each CDR3 is given with its conserved first and last residue. A D gene is named only where the DNA matches it firmly. The size of a clone is reported for some rows only, either as once, few or many, or as a class for expanded clones.

CDR3 protein: CASSDPTGTEAFF
CDR3 DNA: TGTGCCAGCAGCGATCCAACAGGGACTGAAGCTTTCTTT
D gene: NA
V gene: TRBV6-6
J gene: TRBJ1-1
clone size: NA

CDR3 protein: CASSLSGGQGRTGELFF
CDR3 DNA: TGTGCCAGCAGTTTATCGGGAGGACAGGGGAGGACCGGGGAGCTGTTTTTT
D gene: TRBD1
V gene: TRBV27
J gene: TRBJ2-2
clone size: NA

CDR3 protein: CASRFRDEQFF
CDR3 DNA: TGTGCCAGCAGATTTCGGGATGAGCAGTTCTTC
D gene: NA
V gene: TRBV11-1
J gene: TRBJ2-1
clone size: NA

CDR3 protein: CASSSRQGAFEQYF
CDR3 DNA: TGTGCCAGCTCATCCCGACAGGGGGCTTTCGAGCAGTACTTC
D gene: TRBD1
V gene: TRBV18
J gene: TRBJ2-7
clone size: NA

CDR3 protein: CASSFHDRSGYTF
CDR3 DNA: TGTGCCAGCAGTTTCCACGACAGATCTGGCTACACCTTC
D gene: NA
V gene: TRBV28
J gene: TRBJ1-2
clone size: NA

CDR3 protein: CASYGSRGPRGTEAFF
CDR3 DNA: TGTGCCAGCTATGGTTCCCGGGGCCCCCGGGGGACTGAAGCTTTCTTT
D gene: NA
V gene: TRBV28
J gene: TRBJ1-1
clone size: NA

CDR3 protein: CASSSTGDRGDTQYF
CDR3 DNA: TGCGCCAGCAGCTCCACAGGGGACCGTGGAGATACGCAGTATTTT
D gene: TRBD1
V gene: TRBV5-1
J gene: TRBJ2-3
clone size: NA

CDR3 protein: CASRAGLAGVYEQYF
CDR3 DNA: TGTGCCAGCAGAGCCGGACTAGCGGGAGTCTACGAGCAGTACTTC
D gene: TRBD2
V gene: TRBV6-6
J gene: TRBJ2-7
clone size: NA

CDR3 protein: CASSLAGEGEQYF
CDR3 DNA: TGTGCCAGCAGTCTAGCGGGAGAGGGCGAGCAGTACTTC
D gene: TRBD2
V gene: TRBV2
J gene: TRBJ2-7
clone size: NA

CDR3 protein: CASSSSTDTQYF
CDR3 DNA: TGTGCCAGCAGCTCGTCCACAGATACGCAGTATTTT
D gene: NA
V gene: TRBV7-6
J gene: TRBJ2-3
clone size: NA

CDR3 protein: CASVGVVGYGQGPTGELFF
CDR3 DNA: TGTGCCAGCGTGGGGGTGGTTGGATACGGACAGGGTCCTACCGGGGAGCTGTTTTTT
D gene: TRBD1
V gene: TRBV6-4
J gene: TRBJ2-2
clone size: NA

CDR3 protein: CASSSVTSGSPDTQYF
CDR3 DNA: TGTGCCAGCAGCTCTGTTACTAGCGGGAGCCCCGATACGCAGTATTTT
D gene: TRBD2
V gene: TRBV7-3
J gene: TRBJ2-3
clone size: NA

CDR3 protein: CASSLVRVSGTEQYF
CDR3 DNA: TGTGCCAGCAGCTTAGTCAGGGTCTCTGGAACCGAGCAGTACTTC
D gene: NA
V gene: TRBV11-2
J gene: TRBJ2-7
clone size: NA

CDR3 protein: CASSPLAGYDTGELFF
CDR3 DNA: TGTGCCAGCAGCCCCCTAGCGGGATATGACACCGGGGAGCTGTTTTTT
D gene: TRBD2
V gene: TRBV7-3
J gene: TRBJ2-2
clone size: once

CDR3 protein: CASSLNSGYTDTQYF
CDR3 DNA: TGTGCCAGTAGTCTGAACAGCGGATACACAGATACGCAGTATTTT
D gene: NA
V gene: TRBV19
J gene: TRBJ2-3
clone size: NA

CDR3 protein: CASSLAPGNEKLFF
CDR3 DNA: TGCGCCAGCAGCTTGGCCCCCGGGAATGAAAAACTGTTTTTT
D gene: NA
V gene: TRBV5-1
J gene: TRBJ1-4
clone size: NA

CDR3 protein: CASSLGGIGNTIYF
CDR3 DNA: TGTGCCAGCAGTTTGGGGGGCATTGGAAACACCATATATTTT
D gene: NA
V gene: TRBV28
J gene: TRBJ1-3
clone size: NA